This T cell receptor beta chain originates from a study of T cell repertoires in cytomegalovirus infection. Study-level results: Cumulative public TCR beta family frequency identified carriers of CMV plus the relevant HLA. The ex vivo response showed dominance by HLA-C-restricted CMV-specific TCR beta clonotypes.

This clonotype occurred a few times. Its specificity is not known. MiXCR, run by TCRdb on the reads, gives a single entry per CDR3 protein. This table has about 830,000 distinct CDR3 sequences, 30% to 35% appearing once. Germline V gives CDR1 SGHRS, CDR2 YFSETQ. Germline trimming cut 2 bases from V and 5 bases from J; bases unmatched to any gene: 4. This CDR3 has 15 amino acids. The TCR originated in a human donor in good health (CMV status not recorded). Some clones in this sample may be carry-over from other donors' samples. The chain has TRBV5-1 and TRBJ2-5; 12 bases fit TRBD2. Sequencing was performed on cultured CD8+ T cells from PBMCs, taken from culture after CMV antigen stimulation. CDR3 coding DNA: TGCGCCAGCAGCTTACTAGCGGGGGGCTTGGAGACCCAGTACTTC. It encodes CASSLLAGGLETQYF.